Shown below are 30 T cell receptor beta chains from a single sample sequenced in a study of identical twins. TCRdb re-derived calls from the 5' RACE reads in MiXCR, one entry per CDR3 protein. The sample lists 700,000 to 950,000 distinct CDR3 sequences, about 12% occurring once. Another study also made use of these data, one on yellow fever vaccine responses in identical twins.

Specimen: PBMCs. The receptors were gathered from a woman between 18 and 29 years old in good health.

This clonotype was recorded at least ten times. The V gene is TRBV28, the J gene TRBJ2-5; possible D gene TRBD2, 6 bases. V was shortened by 2 bases and J by 5 bases, with 9 bases between the two germline ends. CDR3 length equals 13 residues. The germline gives CDR1 MDHEN, CDR2 SYDVKM. The CDR3 is CASSLRGSETQYF. The CDR3, as DNA: TGTGCCAGCAGTTTACGGGGGAGTGAGACCCAGTACTTC.

The V call is TRBV20-1, the J call TRBJ2-5, with D perhaps matching TRBD2 (7 bases). CDR1 is DFQATT, CDR2 SNEGSKA, per germline (reference sequence). The CDR3 has 13 amino acids. The V end was cut by 2 bases, the J end by 2 bases, with 9 bases between. CDR3 loop: CSARKGGQETQYF. CDR3 coding DNA: TGCAGTGCTAGAAAGGGGGGGCAAGAGACCCAGTACTTC.

A few counts support this clonotype. The chain joins TRBV28 to TRBJ2-2, with TRBD1 matching over 8 bases. CDR3 size: 16 residues. Germline lookup yields CDR1 MDHEN and CDR2 SYDVKM. V shed 6 bases, J shed 6 bases, and the junction held 12 bases outside the gene matches. CDR3 nucleotide sequence: TGTGCCAGCAGGAAAACTGGACAGGGATGGTCCGGGGAGCTGTTTTTT. This gives the protein CASRKTGQGWSGELFF.

The chain combines TRBV9 with TRBJ2-7, with D maybe TRBD1 (6 bases). Per the germline V gene, CDR1 is SGDLS and CDR2 is YYNGEE. Trimming removed 5 bases from V and 4 bases from J, with 16 bases in between. The CDR3 runs 14 residues. CDR3 amino acids: CASRSQGKRYEQYV. The DNA for the CDR3 is TGTGCCAGCAGAAGCCAGGGGAAACGGTACGAGCAGTACGTC.

The V call is TRBV6-1, the J call TRBJ2-2, with D perhaps TRBD2 (5 bases). CDR3 length: 18 amino acids. Germline assignment: CDR1 MNHNS and CDR2 SASEGT. V lost 5 bases and J lost 5, with 24 bases in between. CDR3: CASSRWVGSESGTGELFF. As DNA, the CDR3 is TGTGCCAGCAGTCGTTGGGTTGGGTCGGAGTCGGGAACCGGGGAGCTGTTTTTT.

This clonotype was found a few times. The chain links TRBV4-1 to TRBJ2-1, with D possibly TRBD2 on 6 matching bases. Germline assignment: CDR1 MGHRA and CDR2 YSYEKL. The CDR3 consists of 16 residues. Between the trimmed V and J ends, which lost 2 bases and 0 bases, there was a span of 11 bases. In DNA form, the CDR3 reads TGCGCCAGCAGCCAAAGTGTGACTAGCTCCTACAATGAGCAGTTCTTC. This translates into CASSQSVTSSYNEQFF.

This clonotype was detected ten times or more. The chain carries TRBV12-3 or TRBV12-4 and TRBJ1-2; D unclear. The CDR3 totals 14 residues. V lost 1 base and J 4 bases, leaving 10 bases between the germline ends. The CDR3 region has the DNA TGTGCCAGCAGTTTAGTCGGCCTAGGCTATGGCTACACCTTC. Translated, it gives CASSLVGLGYGYTF.

The rearrangement links TRBV20-1 to TRBJ2-1, with 7 bases aligning to TRBD2. CDR1 and CDR2 from the germline V gene are DFQATT and SNEGSKA (reference sequence). Germline trimming cut 5 bases from V and 0 bases from J; bases unmatched to any gene: 7. This CDR3 comprises 15 residues. Here the CDR3 reads CSAGKSGASYNEQFF. The CDR3 DNA reads as TGCAGTGCTGGGAAAAGCGGGGCCTCCTACAATGAGCAGTTCTTC.

There are a few counts of this clonotype. The V call is TRBV5-5, the J call TRBJ2-5, with D possibly matching TRBD2 (5 bases). The CDR3 has 17 residues. V was cut by 0 bases and J by 1 base, with 16 bases left in between. Germline V gives CDR1 SGHKS, CDR2 YYEKEE (reference sequence). The CDR3 DNA follows: TGTGCCAGCAGCTTGGAGGGCCCAGCGGTCAGCCAAGAGACCCAGTACTTC. Amino acid sequence: CASSLEGPAVSQETQYF.

In its sample, this clonotype was seen a few times. This chain joins TRBV3-1 and TRBJ2-3; D gene uncertain. The CDR3 consists of 13 residues. Germline V lookup: CDR1 LGHDT, CDR2 YNNKEL (reference sequence). V was clipped by 4 bases and J by 6 bases, with 11 bases between them. CDR3 DNA: TGTGCCAGCAGCCGCACTATTTCGGATACGCAGTATTTT. Amino acids: CASSRTISDTQYF.

The rearrangement uses TRBV6-1 and TRBJ1-4, with no clear D. The V gene lost 7 bases and the J gene lost 7 bases, with 13 bases spanning the gap. Germline V gives CDR1 MNHNS, CDR2 SASEGT. CDR3 size: 13 residues. The CDR3 protein is CASKETNSEKLFF. In nucleotides, the CDR3 is TGTGCCAGCAAAGAGACAAACTCTGAAAAACTGTTTTTT.

This clonotype was detected only a few times. The CDR3, as DNA: TGTGCCAGCAGTGGAATTAGCGGGTACAATGAGCAGTTCTTC. Encoded protein: CASSGISGYNEQFF. The J gene is TRBJ2-1, the V gene TRBV6-1; 7 bases are a match to TRBD2. This CDR3 is built from 14 residues. J lost 4 bases, V lost 4 bases, and 4 bases had no gene match. Looked up from germline, CDR1 is MNHNS and CDR2 is SASEGT.

This clonotype was counted only a few times. The chain employs TRBV29-1 and TRBJ1-2; D is uncertain. This CDR3 is 15 amino acids long. V lost 0 bases and J 6 bases, leaving 17 bases between the germline ends. Per the germline V gene, CDR1 is SQVTM and CDR2 is ANQGSEA. CDR3 in DNA: TGCAGCGTTGAAGAGCGCCGGGGAGGGAGGAATGGCTACACCTTC. Translated: CSVEERRGGRNGYTF.

This clonotype was seen only a few times. This chain uses TRBV21-1 with TRBJ2-7; whether TRBD2, the table's D call, matches the DNA was not checked. TRBV21-1 is a pseudogene. The CDR3 is 15 amino acids. The CDR3 here is CASSDLAGGPGEQYF. DNA for the CDR3: TGTGCCAGCAGCGACCTAGCGGGAGGGCCGGGGGAGCAGTACTTC.

In this sample, this clonotype turned up many times. The chain joins TRBV12-3 or TRBV12-4 to TRBJ1-2; no clear D. Trimming cost V 5 bases and J 0 bases, with 4 bases left between them. The CDR3 totals 12 residues. In nucleotides, the CDR3 is TGTGCCAGCAGTCGGTCTAACTATGGCTACACCTTC. Its protein is CASSRSNYGYTF.

The genes are TRBV6-5 and TRBJ2-1, with TRBD1 identical over 7 bases. Germline lookup yields CDR1 MNHEY and CDR2 SVGAGI. The V gene end was trimmed by 4 bases and the J gene end by 0 bases; junction bases not matched to a gene: 9. The CDR3 totals 17 residues. CDR3 loop: CASSSRTGEGSYNEQFF. The DNA for the CDR3 is TGTGCCAGCAGTTCCCGGACAGGCGAAGGCTCCTACAATGAGCAGTTCTTC.

This chain joins TRBV20-1 and TRBJ2-7; D remains ambiguous. The CDR3 has 13 amino acids. V shed 2 bases and J shed 0 bases, with 8 bases lying between them. Germline CDR1 and CDR2: DFQATT and SNEGSKA (reference sequence). The DNA of the CDR3 is TGCAGTGCTAGAACCCCGGACTCCTACGAGCAGTACGTC. Translated, it gives CSARTPDSYEQYV.

The genes are TRBV25-1 and TRBJ2-7, with 9 bases fitting TRBD1. Germline V gene lookup returns CDR1 MGHDK and CDR2 SYGVNS. CDR3 size: 16 residues. Trimming cost V 7 bases and J 4 bases; bases outside gene matches: 14. CDR3 coding DNA: TGTGCCAGCATTGGTTTTCCGGGACAGGGCGGGTACGAGCAGTACTTC. Its protein product is CASIGFPGQGGYEQYF.

This sequence joins TRBV3-1 and TRBJ1-1, with 7 bases identical to TRBD1. The ends lost 7 bases at V and 2 bases at J; junction bases unmatched: 13. Germline lookup yields CDR1 LGHDT and CDR2 YNNKEL (reference sequence). The CDR3 is 16 amino acids. The DNA of the CDR3 is TGTGCCAGCACCCGCTGGGGGGACAGCCGTAACACTGAAGCTTTCTTT. Residues: CASTRWGDSRNTEAFF.

This clonotype was seen only a few times. The genes are TRBV20-1 and TRBJ2-3, with TRBD2 matching over 7 bases. The CDR3 totals 15 residues. Unmatched junction bases numbered 9, after V lost 5 bases and J lost 1 base. Germline values: CDR1 DFQATT, CDR2 SNEGSKA (reference sequence). The CDR3 reads CSAERSGMGTDTQYF. In nucleotides, the CDR3 is TGCAGTGCTGAGAGAAGCGGGATGGGCACAGATACGCAGTATTTT.

In this sample, this clonotype turned up a few times. V is TRBV18 and J is TRBJ2-7; 8 nucleotides match TRBD2. Losses at the gene ends were 5 bases for V and 2 bases for J; bases not matched to a gene: 11. The CDR3 covers 16 residues. In germline, CDR1 is KGHSH, CDR2 LQKENI. CDR3: CASSVSEAGGTYEQYF. As DNA, the CDR3 is TGTGCCAGCTCAGTATCAGAGGCGGGAGGCACCTACGAGCAGTACTTC.

This clonotype was counted a few times. The rearrangement links TRBV6-1 to TRBJ1-1; D gene ambiguous. Germline CDR1 is MNHNS and CDR2 is SASEGT. The CDR3 spans 15 residues. Trimming took 0 bases from V and 8 from J, leaving 16 bases between them. The CDR3, as DNA: TGTGCCAGCAGTGAAGCGCGGAGTACCTCAGAAGAAGCTTTCTTT. Its translation: CASSEARSTSEEAFF.

In this sample, this clonotype turned up many times. This chain uses TRBV7-8 with TRBJ2-1, with a tentative D call TRBD1 (6 bases). The length of the CDR3 is 15 residues. Trimming pared 3 bases from V and 5 bases from J, leaving 14 bases between. Per the germline V gene, CDR1 is SGHVS and CDR2 is FQNEAQ. The CDR3 sequence: CASSFSSTGNNEQFF. The CDR3 region has the DNA TGTGCCAGCAGCTTCTCAAGTACAGGGAACAATGAGCAGTTCTTC.

In this sample, this clonotype turned up many times. The V gene is TRBV6-5, the J gene TRBJ1-1; D ambiguous. In germline, CDR1 is MNHEY, CDR2 SVGAGI. The V end was cut by 0 bases, the J end by 0 bases, with 5 bases between. This CDR3 spans 14 amino acids. CDR3 sequence reads: CASSYSEVNTEAFF. In DNA form, the CDR3 reads TGTGCCAGCAGTTACTCGGAAGTGAACACTGAAGCTTTCTTT.

V gene TRBV20-1 combines with J gene TRBJ2-3, with 12 bases matching TRBD2. Trimming removed 6 bases from V and 4 bases from J; junction bases left unmatched: 8. The germline V gene encodes CDR1 DFQATT and CDR2 SNEGSKA (reference sequence). CDR3 length: 15 amino acids. This CDR3 reads CSAKRLAGAPDTQYF. The CDR3 coding sequence is TGCAGTGCCAAACGACTAGCGGGAGCCCCAGATACGCAGTATTTT.

This clonotype has more than one count but fewer than ten. The chain joins TRBV5-1 to TRBJ2-5, with D perhaps given as TRBD1 or TRBD2 (5 bases each). Trimming took 3 bases from V and 4 from J, leaving 16 bases between them. Per the germline V gene, CDR1 is SGHRS and CDR2 is YFSETQ. The CDR3 extends over 15 amino acids. This CDR3 reads CASSSGPTRGETQYF. CDR3 nucleotide sequence: TGCGCCAGCAGCTCGGGACCTACTAGGGGAGAGACCCAGTACTTC.

The rearrangement links TRBV15 to TRBJ2-5, with 7 bases identical to TRBD2. This CDR3 has 15 residues. The V segment lost 6 bases and the J segment 0 bases; nucleotides outside the gene matches: 7. Germline V gene data show CDR1 as LNHNV and CDR2 as YYDKDF (reference sequence). CDR3 loop: CATRGGRKYQETQYF. DNA of the CDR3: TGTGCCACCAGGGGGGGGAGGAAGTACCAAGAGACCCAGTACTTC.

Comments on this clonotype: This may stem from a read error, because a much larger clone lies one nucleotide away. The chain recombines TRBV2 with TRBJ2-3; the D is unclear. Germline-derived CDR1 and CDR2 are SNHLY and FYNNEI. Trimming left V 1 base short and J 4 bases short, with 3 bases between. CDR3 length: 12 residues. Here the CDR3 DNA reads TGTGCCAGCAGTGAAGTGTCAGATACGCAGTATTTT. Its protein is CASSEVSDTQYF.

CDR3: CATLGRMHYGYTF. The CDR3 DNA follows: TGTGCCACTCTAGGGAGGATGCACTATGGCTACACCTTC. The V and J genes are TRBV28 and TRBJ1-2, with unresolved D. The CDR3 is made up of 13 amino acids. V lost 10 bases and J 3 bases, leaving 15 bases between the germline ends. Germline V gene lookup returns CDR1 MDHEN and CDR2 SYDVKM.

The chain has TRBV28 and TRBJ1-3; the D is unclear. This CDR3 is built from 14 residues. Trimming left V 6 bases short and J 1 base short, with 10 bases between. The V gene's germline CDR1 is MDHEN and CDR2 SYDVKM. CDR3 DNA sequence: TGTGCCAGCAGCCGATGGATTTCTGGAAACACCATATATTTT. Amino acid sequence: CASSRWISGNTIYF.